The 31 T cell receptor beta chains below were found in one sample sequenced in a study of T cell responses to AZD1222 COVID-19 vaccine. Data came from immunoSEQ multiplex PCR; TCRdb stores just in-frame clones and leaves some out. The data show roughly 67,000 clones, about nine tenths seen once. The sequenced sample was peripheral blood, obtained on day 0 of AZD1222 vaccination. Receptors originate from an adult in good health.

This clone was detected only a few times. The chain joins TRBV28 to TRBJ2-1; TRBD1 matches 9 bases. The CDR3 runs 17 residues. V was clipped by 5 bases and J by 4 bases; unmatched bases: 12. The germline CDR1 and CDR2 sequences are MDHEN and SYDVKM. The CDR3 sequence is CASSLPRTGERYNEQFF. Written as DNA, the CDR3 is TGTGCCAGCAGTCTCCCTCGGACAGGGGAGAGGTACAATGAGCAGTTCTTC.

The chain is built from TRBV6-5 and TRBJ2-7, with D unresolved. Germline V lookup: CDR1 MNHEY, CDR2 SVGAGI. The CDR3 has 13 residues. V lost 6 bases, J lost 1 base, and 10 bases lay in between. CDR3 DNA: TGTGCCAGCAGGGGTGGCAGATCCTACGAGCAGTACTTC. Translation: CASRGGRSYEQYF.

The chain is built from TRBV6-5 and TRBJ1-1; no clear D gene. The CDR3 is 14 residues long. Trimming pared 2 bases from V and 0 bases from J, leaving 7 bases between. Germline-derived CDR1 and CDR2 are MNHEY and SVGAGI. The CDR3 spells CASSYAAMNTEAFF. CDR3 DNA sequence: TGTGCCAGCAGTTACGCAGCGATGAACACTGAAGCTTTCTTT.

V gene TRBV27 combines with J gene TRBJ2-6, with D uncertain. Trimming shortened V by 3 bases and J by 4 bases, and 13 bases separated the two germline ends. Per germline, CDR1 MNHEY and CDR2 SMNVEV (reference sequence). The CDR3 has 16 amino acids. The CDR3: CASSFYRVSGANVLTF. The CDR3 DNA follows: TGTGCCAGCAGTTTCTATAGGGTGTCGGGGGCCAACGTCCTGACTTTC.

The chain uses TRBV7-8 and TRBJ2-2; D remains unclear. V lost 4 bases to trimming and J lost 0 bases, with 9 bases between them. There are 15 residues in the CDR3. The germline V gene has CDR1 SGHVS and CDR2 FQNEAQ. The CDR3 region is CASSSETANTGELFF. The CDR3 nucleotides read TGTGCCAGCAGCTCGGAAACCGCGAACACCGGGGAGCTGTTTTTT.

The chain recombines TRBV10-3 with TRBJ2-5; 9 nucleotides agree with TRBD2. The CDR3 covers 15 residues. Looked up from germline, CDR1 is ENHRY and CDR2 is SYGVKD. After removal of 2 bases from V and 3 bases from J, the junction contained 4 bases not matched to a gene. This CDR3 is CAISEPAGGKETQYF. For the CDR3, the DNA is TGTGCCATCAGTGAGCCGGCGGGGGGGAAAGAGACCCAGTACTTC.

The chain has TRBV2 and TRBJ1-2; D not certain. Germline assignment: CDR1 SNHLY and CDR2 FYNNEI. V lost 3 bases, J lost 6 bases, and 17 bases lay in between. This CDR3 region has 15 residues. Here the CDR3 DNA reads TGTGCCAGCAGTGAGGAGACGGTCTTTGCTAATGGCTACACCTTC. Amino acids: CASSEETVFANGYTF.

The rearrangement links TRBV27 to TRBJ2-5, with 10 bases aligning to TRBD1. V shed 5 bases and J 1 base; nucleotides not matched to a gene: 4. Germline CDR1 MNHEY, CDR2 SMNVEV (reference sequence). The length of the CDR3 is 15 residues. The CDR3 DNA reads TGTGCCAGCAGTCCAGGACAGGGGGTCCAAGAGACCCAGTACTTC. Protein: CASSPGQGVQETQYF.

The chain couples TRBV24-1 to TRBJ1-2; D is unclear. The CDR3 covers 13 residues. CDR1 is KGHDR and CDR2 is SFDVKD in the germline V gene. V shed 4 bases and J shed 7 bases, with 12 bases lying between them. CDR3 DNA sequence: TGTGCCACCAGTGACCCCGGCAGGACTGGCTACACCTTC. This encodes CATSDPGRTGYTF.

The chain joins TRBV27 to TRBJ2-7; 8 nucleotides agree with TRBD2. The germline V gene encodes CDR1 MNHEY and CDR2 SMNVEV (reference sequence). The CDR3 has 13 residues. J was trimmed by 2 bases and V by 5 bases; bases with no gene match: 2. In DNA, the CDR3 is TGTGCCAGCAGTGGGACTAGTCCCTACGAGCAGTACTTC. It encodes CASSGTSPYEQYF.

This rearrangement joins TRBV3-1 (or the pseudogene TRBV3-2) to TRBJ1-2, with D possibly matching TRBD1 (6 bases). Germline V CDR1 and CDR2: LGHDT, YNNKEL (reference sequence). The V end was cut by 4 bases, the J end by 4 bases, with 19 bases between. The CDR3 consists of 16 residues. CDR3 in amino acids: CASSRGASGGSYGYTF. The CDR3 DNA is TGTGCCAGCAGCCGGGGGGCGTCCGGGGGATCCTATGGCTACACCTTC.

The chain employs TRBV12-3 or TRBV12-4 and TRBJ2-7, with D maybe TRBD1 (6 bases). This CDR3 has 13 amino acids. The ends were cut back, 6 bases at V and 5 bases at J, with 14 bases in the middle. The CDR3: CASRPGQSNEQYF. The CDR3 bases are TGTGCCAGCAGACCCGGACAGAGCAACGAGCAGTACTTC.

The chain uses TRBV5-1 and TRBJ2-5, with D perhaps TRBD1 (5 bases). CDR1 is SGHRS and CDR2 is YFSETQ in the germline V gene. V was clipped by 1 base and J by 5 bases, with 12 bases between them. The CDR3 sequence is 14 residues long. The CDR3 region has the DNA TGCGCCAGCAGCTTGCCCCAGGGTGGGGAGACCCAGTACTTC. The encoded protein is CASSLPQGGETQYF.

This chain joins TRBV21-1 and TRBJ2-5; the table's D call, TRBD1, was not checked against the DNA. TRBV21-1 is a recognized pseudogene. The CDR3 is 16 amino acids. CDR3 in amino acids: CASIDTHYDVGETQYF. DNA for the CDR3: TGTGCCAGCATCGACACCCATTATGACGTGGGAGAGACCCAGTACTTC.

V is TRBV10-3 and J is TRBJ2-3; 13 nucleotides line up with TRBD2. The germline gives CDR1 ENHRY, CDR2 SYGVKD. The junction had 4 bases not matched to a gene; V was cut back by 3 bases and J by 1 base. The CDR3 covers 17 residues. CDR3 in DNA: TGTGCCATCAGTGAAAGAGGACTAGCGGGGGGCACAGATACGCAGTATTTT. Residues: CAISERGLAGGTDTQYF.

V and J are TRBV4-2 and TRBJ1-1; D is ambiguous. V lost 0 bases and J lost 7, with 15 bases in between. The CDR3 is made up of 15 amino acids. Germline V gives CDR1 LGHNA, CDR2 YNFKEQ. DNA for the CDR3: TGTGCCAGCAGCCAAGACCGCCTTGTTAGAGTTGAAGCTTTCTTT. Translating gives CASSQDRLVRVEAFF.

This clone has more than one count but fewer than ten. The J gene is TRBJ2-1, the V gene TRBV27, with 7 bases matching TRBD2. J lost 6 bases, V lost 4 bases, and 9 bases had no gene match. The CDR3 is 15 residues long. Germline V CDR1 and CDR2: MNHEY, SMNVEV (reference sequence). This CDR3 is CASSSPAGVFNEQFF. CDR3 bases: TGTGCCAGCAGTTCCCCCGCGGGAGTCTTCAATGAGCAGTTCTTC.

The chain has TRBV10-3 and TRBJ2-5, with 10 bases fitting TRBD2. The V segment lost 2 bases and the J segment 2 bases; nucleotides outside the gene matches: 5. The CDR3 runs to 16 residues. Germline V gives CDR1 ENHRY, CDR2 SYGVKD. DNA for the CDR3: TGTGCCATCAGTGAGCCGGGACTAGCGAATCAAGAGACCCAGTACTTC. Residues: CAISEPGLANQETQYF.

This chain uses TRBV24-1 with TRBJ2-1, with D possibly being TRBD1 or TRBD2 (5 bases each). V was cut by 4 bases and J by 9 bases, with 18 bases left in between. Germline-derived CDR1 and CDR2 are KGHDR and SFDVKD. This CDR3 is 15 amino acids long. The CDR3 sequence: CATSDLGPPPGEQFF. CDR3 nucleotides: TGTGCCACCAGTGACTTGGGACCACCTCCAGGTGAGCAGTTCTTC.

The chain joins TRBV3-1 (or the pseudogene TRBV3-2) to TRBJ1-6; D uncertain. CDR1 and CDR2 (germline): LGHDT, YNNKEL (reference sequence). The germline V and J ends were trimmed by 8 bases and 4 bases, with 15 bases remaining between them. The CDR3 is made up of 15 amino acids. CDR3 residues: CASSTAWGYNSPLHF. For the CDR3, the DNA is TGTGCCAGCTCAACAGCCTGGGGTTATAATTCACCCCTCCACTTT.

This chain's CDR3 is CASSQGDWAGEQYF. CDR3 nucleotides: TGTGCCAGCAGCCAAGGGGACTGGGCAGGCGAGCAGTACTTC. The J gene is TRBJ2-7, the V gene TRBV4-2; the D gene is possibly TRBD2 (6 bases). The CDR3 runs 14 residues. Trimming took off 1 base at V and 6 bases at J, with 13 bases between the two ends. Germline lookup yields CDR1 LGHNA and CDR2 YNFKEQ.

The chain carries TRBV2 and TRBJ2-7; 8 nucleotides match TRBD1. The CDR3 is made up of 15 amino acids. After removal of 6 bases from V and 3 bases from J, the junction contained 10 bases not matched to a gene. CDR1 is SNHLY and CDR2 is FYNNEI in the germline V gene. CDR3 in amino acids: CASRRGQGGLYEQYF. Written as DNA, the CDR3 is TGTGCCAGCAGGCGCGGACAGGGTGGTCTCTACGAGCAGTACTTC. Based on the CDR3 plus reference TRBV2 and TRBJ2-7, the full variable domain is EPEVTQTPSHQVTQMGQEVILRCVPISNHLYFYWYRQILGQKVEFLVSFYNNEISEKSEIFDDQFSVERPDGSNFTLKIRSTKLEDSAMYFCASRRGQGGLYEQYFGPGTRLTVT.

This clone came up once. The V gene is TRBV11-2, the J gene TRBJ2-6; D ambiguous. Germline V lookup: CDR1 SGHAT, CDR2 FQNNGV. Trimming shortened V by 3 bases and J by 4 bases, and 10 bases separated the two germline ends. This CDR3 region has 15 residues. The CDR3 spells CASSFFWAGANVLTF. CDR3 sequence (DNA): TGTGCCAGCAGCTTTTTCTGGGCCGGGGCCAACGTCCTGACTTTC.

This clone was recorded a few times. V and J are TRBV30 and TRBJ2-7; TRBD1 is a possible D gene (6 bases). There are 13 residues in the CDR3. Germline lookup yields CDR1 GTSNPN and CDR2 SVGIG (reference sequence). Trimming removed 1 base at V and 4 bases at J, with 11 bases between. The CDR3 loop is CAWSDAGEYEQYF. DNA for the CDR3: TGTGCCTGGAGTGACGCAGGGGAGTACGAGCAGTACTTC.

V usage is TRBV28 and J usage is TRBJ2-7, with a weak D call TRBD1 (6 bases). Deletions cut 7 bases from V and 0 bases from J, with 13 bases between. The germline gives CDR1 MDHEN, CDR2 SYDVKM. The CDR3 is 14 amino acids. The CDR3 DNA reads TGTGCCAGCATATCCGGGACAACCTCCTACGAGCAGTACTTC. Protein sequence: CASISGTTSYEQYF.

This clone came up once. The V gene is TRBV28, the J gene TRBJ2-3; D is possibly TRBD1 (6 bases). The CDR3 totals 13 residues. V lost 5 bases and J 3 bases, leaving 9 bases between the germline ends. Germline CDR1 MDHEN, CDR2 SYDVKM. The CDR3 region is CASSPTGTDTQYF. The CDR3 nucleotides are TGTGCCAGCAGTCCCACAGGGACAGATACGCAGTATTTT.

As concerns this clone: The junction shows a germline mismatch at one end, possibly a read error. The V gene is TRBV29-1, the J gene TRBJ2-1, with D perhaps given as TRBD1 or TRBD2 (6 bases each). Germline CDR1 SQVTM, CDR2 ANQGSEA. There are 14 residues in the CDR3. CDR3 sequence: CSVELGMGGAAFLF. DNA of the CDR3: TGCAGCGTTGAGCTGGGGATGGGGGGCGCAGCTTTCCTCTTC.

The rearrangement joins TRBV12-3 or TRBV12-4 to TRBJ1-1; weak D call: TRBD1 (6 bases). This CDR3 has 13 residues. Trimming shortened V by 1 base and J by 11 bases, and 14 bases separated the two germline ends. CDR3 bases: TGTGCCAGCAGTTTAGTCGGGGGGGCTGGGGCTTTCTTT. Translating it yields CASSLVGGAGAFF.

CDR3 amino acids: CASRTSGTGDTQYF. DNA of the CDR3: TGTGCCAGCAGAACTAGCGGGACGGGGGATACGCAGTATTTT. This rearrangement joins TRBV28 to TRBJ2-3, with TRBD2 identical over 10 bases. There are 14 residues in the CDR3. Unmatched junction bases numbered 6, after V lost 6 bases and J lost 6 bases. From germline, CDR1 is MDHEN and CDR2 SYDVKM.

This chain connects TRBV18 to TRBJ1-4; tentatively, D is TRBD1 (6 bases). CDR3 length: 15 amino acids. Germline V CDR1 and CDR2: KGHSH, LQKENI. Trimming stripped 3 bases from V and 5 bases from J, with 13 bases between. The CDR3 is CASSPTQGKNEKLFF. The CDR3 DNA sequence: TGTGCCAGCTCACCGACGCAGGGGAAGAATGAAAAACTGTTTTTT.

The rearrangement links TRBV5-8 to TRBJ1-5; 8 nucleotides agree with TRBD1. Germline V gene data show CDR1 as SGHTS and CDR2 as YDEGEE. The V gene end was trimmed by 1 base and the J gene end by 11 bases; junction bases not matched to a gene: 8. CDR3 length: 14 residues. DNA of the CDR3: TGTGCCAGCAGCTTGAGGGACAGGAGGGCTTCCCAGCATTTT. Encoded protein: CASSLRDRRASQHF.